This T cell receptor beta chain was recorded in a study of cytomegalovirus exposure and HLA in healthy donors. Findings of the study overall: The study flagged about 160 TCR beta chains as cytomegalovirus-associated. In vitro testing confirmed a few CMV-associated chains as specific for CMV antigens. Whilst most TCR sequences proved rare, a subset of public TCRs occurred across many donors.

With regard to this clone: Antigen specificity is unknown.

Profiling relied on immunoSEQ multiplex PCR, and the TCRdb table lists in-frame clones only, not all of them. The profile shows under 85,000 clones, 80% to 95% of them singletons. Source material: PBMCs. This TCR was sampled from a man aged 18 to 29 in good health and CMV-seropositive.

The chain's CDR3 is CASGGGGLTGELFF. The DNA for the CDR3 is TGTGCCAGCGGAGGAGGAGGGCTGACCGGGGAGCTGTTTTTT. The chain combines TRBV5-5 with TRBJ2-2, with D possibly being TRBD2 (6 bases). Germline V gives CDR1 SGHKS, CDR2 YYEKEE (reference sequence). CDR3 length: 14 amino acids. Trimming took 7 bases from V and 5 from J, leaving 15 bases between them.